This T cell receptor (beta chain) was captured in a study of cytomegalovirus exposure and HLA in healthy donors. Looking at the study overall: It was reported in a later analysis that the same platform had been used for the 90 to 150 validation repertoires as for the roughly 700 first-cohort repertoires.

The length of the CDR3 is 15 residues. Between the trimmed V and J ends, which lost 6 bases and 3 bases, there was a span of 18 bases. CDR1 and CDR2 (germline): MDHEN, SYDVKM. Assay used: immunoSEQ multiplex PCR; TCRdb lists only in-frame clones, some missing. Among approximately 220,000 clones listed, over 70% were seen once. In regard to this clone: Its antigen is unknown.

Study-wide points: A later analysis found first-cohort TCR clusters tended to co-occur in the 90 to 150 validation repertoires. With high specificity and sensitivity, the classifier reportedly diagnosed cytomegalovirus status.

Input material: PBMCs. The sequence derives from a young woman in good health and CMV-seropositive. The gene calls are TRBV28 and TRBJ2-7; D tentatively reads TRBD1 or TRBD2 (6 bases each). DNA for the CDR3: TGTGCCAGCAGGGGGGGCGGCATCACCGGCTACGAGCAGTACTTC. It encodes CASRGGGITGYEQYF.